This entry lists 29 T cell receptor beta chains sequenced from one sample in a study of blood T cell repertoires in COVID-19. Clones were sequenced by immunoSEQ multiplex PCR, and TCRdb holds only the in-frame ones, with some missing. The sample yields 34,000 or so clones, 80% seen once. Sequenced input: peripheral blood. The receptors were sampled from a man older than 75 with acute or convalescent COVID-19.

The rearrangement links TRBV6-5 to TRBJ2-3, with 8 bases fitting TRBD2. Per the germline V gene, CDR1 is MNHEY and CDR2 is SVGAGI. With V trimmed by 6 bases and J by 4 bases, 9 bases remained unmatched. This CDR3 has 15 residues. The CDR3 protein is CASRIEAGAPDTQYF. The CDR3 bases are TGTGCCAGCAGAATAGAAGCGGGAGCTCCAGATACGCAGTATTTT.

CDR3 coding DNA: TGTGCCAGCAGCTTGCGGGGTTCCGCGGTCTACAATGAGCAGTTCTTC. It specifies CASSLRGSAVYNEQFF. The chain is built from TRBV5-6 and TRBJ2-1; TRBD2 is a possible D gene (5 bases). Germline CDR1 SGHDT, CDR2 YYEEEE. This CDR3 contains 16 residues. V was pared by 1 base and J by 3 bases, with 14 bases between.

The gene calls are TRBV6-4 and TRBJ2-1; TRBD2 agrees at 8 bases. The CDR3 covers 14 residues. V lost 5 bases, J lost 5 bases, and 5 bases stayed unmatched. Germline V gives CDR1 MRHNA, CDR2 SNTAGT. The CDR3 loop is CASSPHSGNNEQFF. DNA of the CDR3: TGTGCCAGCAGTCCCCATAGCGGGAACAATGAGCAGTTCTTC.

This clone was seen only once. The DNA of the CDR3 is TGTGCCAGCAGCCAACAGGTTCCCTCTGGAAACACCATATATTTT. Translating gives CASSQQVPSGNTIYF. The chain has TRBV14 and TRBJ1-3; no clear D gene. Trimming left V 2 bases short and J 0 bases short, with 8 bases between. The germline V gene has CDR1 SGHDN and CDR2 FVKESK. This CDR3 contains 15 residues.

This clone was picked up one time. DNA of the CDR3: TGTGCCAGCAGTTTTCTGGGAGAAGAGACCCAGTACTTC. Protein product: CASSFLGEETQYF. The chain uses TRBV12-3 or TRBV12-4 and TRBJ2-5; TRBD2 is a possible D gene (5 bases). CDR3 length: 13 amino acids. The V gene lost 3 bases and the J gene lost 3 bases, with 8 bases spanning the gap.

The J gene is TRBJ1-5, the V gene TRBV6-2 or TRBV6-3; no reliable D call. V was shortened by 5 bases and J by 2 bases, with 16 bases between the two germline ends. From germline, CDR1 is MNHEY and CDR2 SVGEGT. CDR3 length: 16 amino acids. The CDR3 region is CASSNHVRRGNQPQHF. Written as DNA, the CDR3 is TGTGCCAGCAGTAATCACGTCCGGAGGGGCAATCAGCCCCAGCATTTT.

CDR3 in amino acids: CASSQIYGSYEQYF. In DNA, the CDR3 is TGTGCCAGCAGCCAAATCTACGGGTCTTACGAGCAGTACTTC. The V gene is TRBV3-1 (or the pseudogene TRBV3-2), the J gene TRBJ2-7; D gene ambiguous. CDR3 length equals 14 residues. Germline-derived CDR1 and CDR2 are LGHDT and YNNKEL (reference sequence). V lost 2 bases and J 4 bases, leaving 12 bases between the germline ends.

The CDR3 here is CASSFAESYEQYF. CDR3 nucleotide sequence: TGCGCCAGCAGCTTCGCCGAGTCCTACGAGCAGTACTTC. The V and J genes are TRBV5-1 and TRBJ2-7; D call uncertain. Germline CDR1 SGHRS, CDR2 YFSETQ. This CDR3 is built from 13 residues. Trimming took 2 bases from V and 1 from J, leaving 7 bases between them. Looking up the rest from reference TRBV5-1 and TRBJ2-7 gives the full variable domain: KAGVTQTPRYLIKTRGQQVTLSCSPISGHRSVSWYQQTPGQGLQFLFEYFSETQRNKGNFPGRFSGRQFSNSRSEMNVSTLELGDSALYLCASSFAESYEQYFGPGTRLTVT.

This clone was seen just once. The gene calls are TRBV19 and TRBJ2-5, with TRBD1 as a possible D gene (5 bases). The CDR3 runs to 12 residues. CDR1 is LNHDA, CDR2 SQIVND, per germline (reference sequence). Trimming removed 5 bases at V and 3 bases at J, with 7 bases between. In DNA, the CDR3 is TGTGCCAGTAGTGACAGAAAAGAGACCCAGTACTTC. As protein: CASSDRKETQYF.

This clone was counted a few times. The V gene is TRBV2, the J gene TRBJ2-3; D gene uncertain. Germline CDR1 reads SNHLY; CDR2 reads FYNNEI. Between the trimmed V and J ends, which lost 5 bases and 3 bases, there was a span of 6 bases. The CDR3 runs to 12 residues. The DNA of the CDR3 is TGTGCCAGCAGTCCGACTACAGATACGCAGTATTTT. This gives the protein CASSPTTDTQYF.

V and J are TRBV18 and TRBJ1-1; a weak D match, TRBD1 (6 bases). In germline, CDR1 is KGHSH, CDR2 LQKENI. The CDR3 spans 13 residues. The ends were cut back, 3 bases at V and 8 bases at J, with 13 bases in the middle. The CDR3 DNA is TGTGCCAGCTCACCCCAGGGGAACGGAGAAGCTTTCTTT. Translation: CASSPQGNGEAFF.

This rearrangement joins TRBV7-3 to TRBJ2-1; a possible D gene is TRBD2 (5 bases). Trimming cost V 0 bases and J 7 bases, with 7 bases left between them. The V gene's germline CDR1 is SGHTA and CDR2 FQGTGA. There are 13 residues in the CDR3. The DNA for the CDR3 is TGTGCCAGCAGCTTAACAGGAGGTAATGAGCAGTTCTTC. It specifies CASSLTGGNEQFF.

The genes are TRBV14 and TRBJ2-2, with TRBD1 matching over 8 bases. The CDR3 length is 14 residues. Germline trimming cut 3 bases from V and 6 bases from J; bases unmatched to any gene: 3. Germline CDR1 reads SGHDN; CDR2 reads FVKESK. This chain's CDR3 is CASSHLQGAGELFF. The CDR3 DNA reads TGTGCCAGCAGCCACTTACAGGGGGCCGGGGAGCTGTTTTTT.

This clone was observed at least ten times. The gene calls are TRBV5-6 and TRBJ1-1; D is unresolved. Trimming shortened V by 4 bases and J by 0 bases, and 4 bases separated the two germline ends. Germline V lookup: CDR1 SGHDT, CDR2 YYEEEE. This CDR3 region has 12 residues. CDR3 nucleotide sequence: TGTGCCAGCAGCCGAGTGAACACTGAAGCTTTCTTT. This translates into CASSRVNTEAFF.

This clone came up a few times. The chain carries TRBV25-1 and TRBJ1-6, with 9 bases that match TRBD1. V was clipped by 5 bases and J by 6 bases; unmatched bases: 5. The CDR3 totals 15 residues. Germline CDR1 and CDR2: MGHDK and SYGVNS. This chain's CDR3 is CASSMTGGSNSPLHF. As DNA, the CDR3 is TGTGCCAGCAGTATGACAGGGGGAAGTAATTCACCCCTCCACTTT.

The chain carries TRBV5-1 and TRBJ2-1; 8 nucleotides match TRBD1. From germline, CDR1 is SGHRS and CDR2 YFSETQ. This CDR3 has 16 residues. Germline trimming cut 5 bases from V and 6 bases from J; bases unmatched to any gene: 13. CDR3 in DNA: TGCGCCAGCAGAACATACGGACAGGGACCGGGCAATGAGCAGTTCTTC. It translates to CASRTYGQGPGNEQFF.

This chain connects TRBV11-2 to TRBJ2-2; no firm D call. Between the trimmed V and J ends, which lost 0 bases and 3 bases, there was a span of 11 bases. In germline, CDR1 is SGHAT, CDR2 FQNNGV. This CDR3 is built from 16 residues. The CDR3 sequence: CASSLDRGLYTGELFF. DNA for the CDR3: TGTGCCAGCAGCTTAGATCGTGGGCTGTACACCGGGGAGCTGTTTTTT.

CDR3 loop: CASSQVGVGEQYF. The CDR3 nucleotides are TGTGCCAGCAGCCAAGTAGGGGTGGGCGAGCAGTACTTC. The gene calls are TRBV3-1 (or the pseudogene TRBV3-2) and TRBJ2-7, with a possible D match to TRBD1 (5 bases). The germline V gene encodes CDR1 LGHDT and CDR2 YNNKEL (reference sequence). The CDR3 is 13 residues long. V shed 1 base and J shed 6 bases, with 10 bases lying between them.

This rearrangement joins TRBV3-1 (or the pseudogene TRBV3-2) to TRBJ1-3; D unclear. V lost 2 bases and J 4 bases, leaving 9 bases between the germline ends. This CDR3 comprises 14 residues. Germline V CDR1 and CDR2: LGHDT, YNNKEL (reference sequence). CDR3: CASSQQHAGNTIYF. In DNA, the CDR3 is TGTGCCAGCAGCCAACAACACGCCGGAAACACCATATATTTT.

The J gene is TRBJ2-3, the V gene TRBV28; D gene ambiguous. The CDR3 runs to 14 residues. Trimming shortened V by 5 bases and J by 1 base, and 10 bases separated the two germline ends. Germline V gene data show CDR1 as MDHEN and CDR2 as SYDVKM. This CDR3 reads CASSPFGGTDTQYF. The CDR3 DNA reads as TGTGCCAGCAGTCCCTTCGGAGGCACAGATACGCAGTATTTT.

This clone has only one observation. The V and J genes are TRBV2 and TRBJ2-3; 8 bases match TRBD2. Germline CDR1 is SNHLY and CDR2 is FYNNEI. CDR3 length: 14 amino acids. With 10 bases clipped from V and 8 bases from J, the junction kept 14 bases outside the gene matches. DNA of the CDR3: TGTGCCACAGAAACCCGGACTAGCTACAGTACGCAGTATTTT. Amino acids: CATETRTSYSTQYF.

V and J are TRBV11-3 and TRBJ2-5; the match to TRBD2 covers 8 bases. Trimming took 3 bases from V and 0 from J; bases not matched to a gene: 6. The CDR3 length is 16 residues. Germline V gives CDR1 SGHNT, CDR2 YENEEA. The DNA of the CDR3 is TGTGCCAGCAGCTTCGGAACTAGCGGAGACCAAGAGACCCAGTACTTC. Translating it yields CASSFGTSGDQETQYF.

This chain joins TRBV28 and TRBJ2-6, with D possibly being TRBD2 (6 bases). The CDR3 length is 15 residues. CDR1 is MDHEN and CDR2 is SYDVKM in the germline V gene. V lost 2 bases, J lost 1 base, and 6 bases lay in between. CDR3: CASSLGGSGANVLTF. The CDR3 DNA reads as TGTGCCAGCAGTTTAGGGGGGTCTGGGGCCAACGTCCTGACTTTC.

This chain joins TRBV7-2 and TRBJ2-7, with 8 bases fitting TRBD1. The CDR3 contains 15 residues. Per germline, CDR1 SGHTA and CDR2 FQGNSA. With V trimmed by 5 bases and J by 4 bases, 10 bases remained unmatched. CDR3: CASSRTGTGQYEQYF. CDR3 in DNA: TGTGCCAGCAGCCGCACCGGGACAGGACAATACGAGCAGTACTTC.

This clone rates as medium-sized. At one of its ends the junction is not consistent with the germline gene, which may arise from a read error. The chain is built from TRBV19 and TRBJ2-7; TRBD1 might be the D (6 bases). The germline V gene encodes CDR1 LNHDA and CDR2 SQIVND (reference sequence). The length of the CDR3 is 13 residues. In DNA form, the CDR3 reads TGTGCCAGTAGTTTGGACAGATCCTCCGAGCAGTACTTC. Its translation is CASSLDRSSEQYF. Together with reference TRBV19 and TRBJ2-7, the CDR3 gives the full variable domain: DGGITQSPKYLFRKEGQNVTLSCEQNLNHDAMYWYRQDPGQGLRLIYYSQIVNDFQKGDIAEGYSVSREKKESFPLTVTSAQKNPTAFYLCASSLDRSSEQYFGPGTRLTVT.

The chain employs TRBV4-2 and TRBJ2-1; D possibly corresponds to TRBD1 (5 bases). V shed 0 bases and J shed 7 bases, with 13 bases lying between them. CDR3 size: 15 residues. The germline CDR1 and CDR2 sequences are LGHNA and YNFKEQ. CDR3 bases: TGTGCCAGCAGCCAAGAAAGTGTAGGGGTGAATGAGCAGTTCTTC. Its translation is CASSQESVGVNEQFF.

The genes are TRBV27 and TRBJ1-1; possible D gene TRBD1, 6 bases. The CDR3 loop spans 14 amino acids. V gave up 4 bases and J gave up 5 bases, with 14 bases separating them. CDR1 MNHEY and CDR2 SMNVEV come from the germline V gene (reference sequence). The CDR3 DNA is TGTGCCAGCAGTTATACAGGGTCGGGGACTGAAGCTTTCTTT. This encodes CASSYTGSGTEAFF.

The chain uses TRBV11-3 and TRBJ2-2; D call uncertain. V was trimmed by 6 bases and J by 4 bases, leaving 6 bases between them. The CDR3 is 12 amino acids. The germline gives CDR1 SGHNT, CDR2 YENEEA. CDR3 residues: CASSFLTGELFF. CDR3 coding DNA: TGTGCCAGCAGTTTCCTCACCGGGGAGCTGTTTTTT.

The chain recombines TRBV27 with TRBJ2-7; 11 nucleotides line up with TRBD2. Trimming cost V 6 bases and J 1 base; bases outside gene matches: 2. CDR1 and CDR2 from the germline V gene are MNHEY and SMNVEV (reference sequence). The length of the CDR3 is 14 residues. CDR3 sequence: CASRGTSGSYEQYF. CDR3 DNA: TGTGCCAGCAGGGGGACTAGCGGATCCTACGAGCAGTACTTC.